This paragraph covers one T cell receptor (beta chain) sequence. The antigen remains undetermined. These data come from a study of blood T cells in healthy people across ages. Overall study results and limits: Long-lived donors had more naive CD4+ cells and higher diversity than aged donors.

Drawn from each donor were ten milliliters of peripheral blood. Looked up from germline, CDR1 is SGDLS and CDR2 is YYNGEE. Deletions cut 2 bases from V and 1 base from J, with 6 bases between. This CDR3 is 13 amino acids long. Using a J-beta primer mix together with a sample-barcoded 5' primer, a second PCR was run for roughly 6 to 12 cycles. The template-switch adaptor, which had 12 random nucleotides, put a tag on each cDNA molecule. TCRdb re-derived calls from the 5' RACE reads in MiXCR, one entry per CDR3 protein. The data contain about 1 million distinct CDR3 sequences, 45% of them singletons. This clonotype was sampled from a woman aged 55-69 years in good health. The sequenced sample consisted of blood. The J gene is TRBJ1-1, the V gene TRBV9; D not certain. The CDR3 DNA sequence: TGTGCCAGCAGCGTGACGACGAACACTGAAGCTTTCTTT. It encodes CASSVTTNTEAFF.